The clone carrying this T cell receptor (beta chain) has just one count. This CDR3 is built from 12 residues. CDR1 and CDR2 (germline): SGHTA, FQGNSA. V was clipped by 5 bases and J by 0 bases, with 4 bases between them. This sample is drawn from a study of blood T cell repertoires in COVID-19. About the research overall: The United States, Italy and Spain supplied acute and convalescent COVID-19 samples.

Generated by immunoSEQ multiplex PCR, the TCRdb table keeps only in-frame clones and is missing some. The data show about 110,000 clones, with 72% seen just once and about 7.1% held by the top ten. Sequencing input: peripheral blood. The origin of this receptor is a woman aged 55 to 70 with acute or convalescent COVID-19. V usage is TRBV7-2 and J usage is TRBJ1-1, with unresolved D. CDR3 sequence (DNA): TGTGCCAGCAGCATCATGAACACTGAAGCTTTCTTT. Amino acid sequence: CASSIMNTEAFF.